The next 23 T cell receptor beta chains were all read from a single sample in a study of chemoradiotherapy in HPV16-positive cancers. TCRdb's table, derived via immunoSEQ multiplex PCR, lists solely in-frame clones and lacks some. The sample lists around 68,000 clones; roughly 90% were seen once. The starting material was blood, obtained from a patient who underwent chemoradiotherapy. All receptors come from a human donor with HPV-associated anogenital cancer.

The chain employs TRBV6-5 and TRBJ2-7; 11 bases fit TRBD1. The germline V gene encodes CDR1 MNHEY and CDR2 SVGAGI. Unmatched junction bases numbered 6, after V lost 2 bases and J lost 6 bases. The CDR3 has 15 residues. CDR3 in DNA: TGTGCCAGCAGTTACCCAGCCGGGACAGGGGGCGAGCAGTACTTC. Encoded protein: CASSYPAGTGGEQYF.

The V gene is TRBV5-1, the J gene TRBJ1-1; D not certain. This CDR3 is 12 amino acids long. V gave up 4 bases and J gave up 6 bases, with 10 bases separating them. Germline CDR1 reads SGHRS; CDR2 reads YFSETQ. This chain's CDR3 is CASSREASEAFF. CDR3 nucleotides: TGCGCCAGCAGCAGAGAGGCCTCTGAAGCTTTCTTT.

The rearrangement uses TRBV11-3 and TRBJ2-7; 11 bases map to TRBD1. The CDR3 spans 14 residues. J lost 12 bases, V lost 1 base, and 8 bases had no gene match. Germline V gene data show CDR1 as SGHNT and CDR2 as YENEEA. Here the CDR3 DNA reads TGTGCCAGCAGCTTAGGAGGGGACAGGGGGATTCGGTACTTC. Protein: CASSLGGDRGIRYF.

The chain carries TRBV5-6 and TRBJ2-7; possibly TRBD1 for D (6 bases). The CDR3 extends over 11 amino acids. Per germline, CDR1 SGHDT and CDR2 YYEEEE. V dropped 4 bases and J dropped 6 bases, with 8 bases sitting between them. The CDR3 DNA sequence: TGTGCCAGCAGCGTACAGGGCGAGCAGTACTTC. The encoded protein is CASSVQGEQYF.

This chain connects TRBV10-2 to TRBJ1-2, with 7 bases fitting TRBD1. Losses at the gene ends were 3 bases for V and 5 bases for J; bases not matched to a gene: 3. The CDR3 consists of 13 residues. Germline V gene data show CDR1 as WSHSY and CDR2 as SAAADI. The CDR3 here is CASSDMTGYGYTF. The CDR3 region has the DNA TGCGCCAGCAGTGATATGACAGGGTATGGCTACACCTTC.

CDR3 residues: CASSGGQGLGYTF. As DNA, the CDR3 is TGTGCCAGCAGCGGCGGGCAGGGGCTTGGCTACACCTTC. This rearrangement joins TRBV6-1 to TRBJ1-2; D might be TRBD1 (6 bases). Trimming stripped 6 bases from V and 7 bases from J, with 15 bases between. From germline, CDR1 is MNHNS and CDR2 SASEGT. CDR3 size: 13 residues.

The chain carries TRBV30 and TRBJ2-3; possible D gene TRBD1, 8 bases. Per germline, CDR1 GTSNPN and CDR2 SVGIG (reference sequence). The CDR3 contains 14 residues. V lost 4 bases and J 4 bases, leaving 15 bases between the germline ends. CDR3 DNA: TGTGCCTGGATTCGACAGGGGAGGGCAGATACGCAGTATTTT. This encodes CAWIRQGRADTQYF.

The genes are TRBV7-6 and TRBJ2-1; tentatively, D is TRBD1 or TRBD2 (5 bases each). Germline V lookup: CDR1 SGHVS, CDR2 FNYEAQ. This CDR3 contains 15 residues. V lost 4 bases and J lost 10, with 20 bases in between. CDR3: CASSSPGPPDGEQFF. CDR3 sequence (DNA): TGTGCCAGCAGCTCACCGGGACCTCCGGATGGGGAGCAGTTCTTC. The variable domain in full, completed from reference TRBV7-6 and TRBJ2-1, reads GAGVSQSPRYKVTKRGQDVALRCDPISGHVSLYWYRQALGQGPEFLTYFNYEAQQDKSGLPNDRFSAERPEGSISTLTIQRTEQRDSAMYRCASSSPGPPDGEQFFGPGTRLTVL.

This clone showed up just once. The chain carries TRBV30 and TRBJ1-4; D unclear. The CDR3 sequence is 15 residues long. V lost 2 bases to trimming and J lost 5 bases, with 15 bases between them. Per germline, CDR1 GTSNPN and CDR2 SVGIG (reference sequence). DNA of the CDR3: TGTGCCTGGAGTCCCGGGAGACCGAACAATGAAAAACTGTTTTTT. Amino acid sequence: CAWSPGRPNNEKLFF.

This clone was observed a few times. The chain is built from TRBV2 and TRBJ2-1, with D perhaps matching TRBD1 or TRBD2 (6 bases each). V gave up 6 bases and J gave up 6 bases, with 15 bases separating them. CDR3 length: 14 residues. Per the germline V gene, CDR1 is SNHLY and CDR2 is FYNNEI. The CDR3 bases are TGTGCCAGCAGCGGAGGACGGGGGCGCAATGAGCAGTTCTTC. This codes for CASSGGRGRNEQFF.

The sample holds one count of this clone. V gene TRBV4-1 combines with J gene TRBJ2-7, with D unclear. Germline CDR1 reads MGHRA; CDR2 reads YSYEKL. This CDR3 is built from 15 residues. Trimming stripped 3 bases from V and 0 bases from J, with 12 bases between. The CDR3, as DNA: TGCGCCAGCAGCCAGCCTTGGAAATCCTCCTACGAGCAGTACTTC. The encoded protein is CASSQPWKSSYEQYF.

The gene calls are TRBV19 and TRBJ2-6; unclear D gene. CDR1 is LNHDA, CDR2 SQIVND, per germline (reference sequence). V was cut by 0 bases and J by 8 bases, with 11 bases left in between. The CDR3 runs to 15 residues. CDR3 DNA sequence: TGTGCCAGTAGTATAGATGGTGGAGTGTCCAACGTCCTGACTTTC. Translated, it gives CASSIDGGVSNVLTF.

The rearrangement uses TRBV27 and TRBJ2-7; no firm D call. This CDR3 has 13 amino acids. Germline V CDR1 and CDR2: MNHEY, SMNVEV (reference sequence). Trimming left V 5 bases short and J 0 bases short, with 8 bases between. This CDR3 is CASSPTPSYEQYF. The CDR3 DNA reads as TGTGCCAGCAGTCCCACCCCCTCCTACGAGCAGTACTTC.

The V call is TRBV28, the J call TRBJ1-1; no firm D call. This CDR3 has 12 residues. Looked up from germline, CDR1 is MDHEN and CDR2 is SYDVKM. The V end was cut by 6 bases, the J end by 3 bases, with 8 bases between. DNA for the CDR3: TGTGCCAGCAGCCAACTGTACACTGAAGCTTTCTTT. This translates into CASSQLYTEAFF. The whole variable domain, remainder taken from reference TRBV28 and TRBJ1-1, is DVKVTQSSRYLVKRTGEKVFLECVQDMDHENMFWYRQDPGLGLRLIYFSYDVKMKEKGDIPEGYSVSREKKERFSLILESASTNQTSMYLCASSQLYTEAFFGQGTRLTVV.

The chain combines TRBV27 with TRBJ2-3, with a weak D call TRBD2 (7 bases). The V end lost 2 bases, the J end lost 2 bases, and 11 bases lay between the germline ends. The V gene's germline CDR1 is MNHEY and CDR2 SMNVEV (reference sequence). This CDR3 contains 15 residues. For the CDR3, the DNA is TGTGCCAGCAGTTTAGGGGGGGCCACCACAGATACGCAGTATTTT. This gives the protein CASSLGGATTDTQYF.

Written as DNA, the CDR3 is TGTGCCAGCAGTTCAGGGTGGAATGAGCAGTTCTTC. This encodes CASSSGWNEQFF. The chain has TRBV27 and TRBJ2-1, with a possible D match to TRBD1 (5 bases). Trimming removed 4 bases from V and 7 bases from J, with 8 bases in between. The CDR3 length is 12 residues. The germline V gene encodes CDR1 MNHEY and CDR2 SMNVEV (reference sequence).

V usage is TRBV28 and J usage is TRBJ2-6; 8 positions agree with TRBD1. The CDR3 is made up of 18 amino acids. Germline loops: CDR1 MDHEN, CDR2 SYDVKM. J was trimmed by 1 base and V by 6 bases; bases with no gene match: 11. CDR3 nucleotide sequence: TGTGCCAGCAGGCTGGGTGGGACAGGTTCTTCTGGGGCCAACGTCCTGACTTTC. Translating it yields CASRLGGTGSSGANVLTF.

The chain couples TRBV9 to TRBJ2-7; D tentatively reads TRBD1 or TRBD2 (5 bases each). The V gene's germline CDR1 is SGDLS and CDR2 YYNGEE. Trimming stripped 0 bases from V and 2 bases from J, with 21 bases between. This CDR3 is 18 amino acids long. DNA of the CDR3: TGTGCCAGCAGCGTAGCCCCGGGACCCCGCATTCCGACCTACGAGCAGTACTTC. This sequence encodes CASSVAPGPRIPTYEQYF.

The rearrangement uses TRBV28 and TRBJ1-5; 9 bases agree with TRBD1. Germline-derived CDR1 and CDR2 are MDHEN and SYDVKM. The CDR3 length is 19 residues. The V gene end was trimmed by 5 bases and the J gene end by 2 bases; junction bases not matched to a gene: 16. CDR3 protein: CASSHRPRDREFRNQPQHF. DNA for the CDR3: TGTGCCAGCAGTCACCGCCCGCGGGACAGGGAGTTTCGCAATCAGCCCCAGCATTTT.

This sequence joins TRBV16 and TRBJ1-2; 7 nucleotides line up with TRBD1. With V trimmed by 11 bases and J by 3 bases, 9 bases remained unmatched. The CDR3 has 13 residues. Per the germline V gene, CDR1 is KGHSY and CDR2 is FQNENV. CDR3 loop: CAWKGAVDYGYTF. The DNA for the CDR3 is TGTGCCTGGAAGGGGGCTGTGGACTATGGCTACACCTTC.

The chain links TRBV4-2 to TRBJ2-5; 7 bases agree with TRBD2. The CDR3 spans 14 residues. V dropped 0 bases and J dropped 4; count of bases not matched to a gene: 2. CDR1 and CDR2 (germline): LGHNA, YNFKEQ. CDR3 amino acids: CASSQDKRGETQYF. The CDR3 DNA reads TGTGCCAGCAGCCAAGATAAGCGGGGAGAGACCCAGTACTTC.

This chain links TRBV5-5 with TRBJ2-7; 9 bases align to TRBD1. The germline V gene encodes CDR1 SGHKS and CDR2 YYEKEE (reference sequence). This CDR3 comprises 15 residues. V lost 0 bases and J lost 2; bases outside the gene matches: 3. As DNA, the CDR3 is TGTGCCAGCAGCTTGGCCGGGACAGGGACCTACGAGCAGTACTTC. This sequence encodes CASSLAGTGTYEQYF. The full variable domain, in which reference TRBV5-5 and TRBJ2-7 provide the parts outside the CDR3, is DAGVTQSPTHLIKTRGQQVTLRCSPISGHKSVSWYQQVLGQGPQFIFQYYEKEERGRGNFPDRFSARQFPNYSSELNVNALLLGDSALYLCASSLAGTGTYEQYFGPGTRLTVT.

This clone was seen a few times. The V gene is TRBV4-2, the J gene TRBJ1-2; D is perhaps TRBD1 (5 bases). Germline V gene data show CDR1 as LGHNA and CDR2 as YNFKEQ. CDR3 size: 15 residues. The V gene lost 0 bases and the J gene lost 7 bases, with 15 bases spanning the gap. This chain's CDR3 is CASSQDRSGVGGYTF. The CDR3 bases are TGTGCCAGCAGCCAAGATCGGTCGGGGGTGGGTGGCTACACCTTC.